Listed here are 27 T cell receptor beta chains from one sample, sequenced in a study of blood T cell repertoires in COVID-19 (dated by TCRdb to about 2020). Preparation of the library involved the immunoSEQ multiplex PCR assay. TCRdb limited this immuneACCESS table to in-frame rearrangements with V and J called. A share of clones is missing; checked studies link under half to unresolved V genes, and the rest is unexplained. The sample contains roughly 70,000 clones, 70% to 90% of them found a single time. Clones ranked in the top ten supply 6% to 6.5% of the sample. The sequenced sample was peripheral blood. These receptors all stem from an elderly man with COVID-19, enrolled during active disease.

The rearrangement links TRBV5-1 to TRBJ1-6; D is unresolved. The CDR3 has 14 amino acids. V lost 2 bases, J lost 9 bases, and 12 bases lay in between. Looked up from germline, CDR1 is SGHRS and CDR2 is YFSETQ. This CDR3 reads CASSLQNDGSPLHF. The CDR3 nucleotides read TGCGCCAGCAGCTTACAGAACGACGGTTCACCCCTCCACTTT.

This clone was counted between two and nine times. V and J are TRBV5-4 and TRBJ2-7, with a possible D match to TRBD2 (6 bases). From germline, CDR1 is SGHNT and CDR2 YYREEE (reference sequence). The CDR3 totals 14 residues. V lost 4 bases to trimming and J lost 0 bases, with 11 bases between them. The chain's CDR3 is CASSPGGLSYEQYF. Here the CDR3 DNA reads TGTGCCAGCAGCCCTGGGGGACTCTCCTACGAGCAGTACTTC.

This clone occurred a few times. J is TRBJ2-5 and V is TRBV5-4, with 9 bases that match TRBD1. CDR3 size: 16 residues. Germline V lookup: CDR1 SGHNT, CDR2 YYREEE (reference sequence). The trim removed 0 bases at V and 6 bases at J, leaving 9 bases unmatched. CDR3 nucleotides: TGTGCCAGCAGCTTGGCGGGACAGGGCCTTGGGCAGACCCAGTACTTC. Translating it yields CASSLAGQGLGQTQYF.

V gene TRBV18 combines with J gene TRBJ1-1, with 9 bases that match TRBD1. The V gene end was trimmed by 5 bases and the J gene end by 6 bases; junction bases not matched to a gene: 10. Germline V gene data show CDR1 as KGHSH and CDR2 as LQKENI. The CDR3 extends over 15 amino acids. CDR3 sequence: CASSDTGGASPEAFF. CDR3 nucleotide sequence: TGTGCCAGCTCAGACACAGGGGGCGCGAGCCCTGAAGCTTTCTTT. The full variable domain, with the rest looked up from reference TRBV18 and TRBJ1-1, is NAGVMQNPRHLVRRRGQEARLRCSPMKGHSHVYWYRQLPEEGLKFMVYLQKENIIDESGMPKERFSAEFPKEGPSILRIQQVVRGDSAAYFCASSDTGGASPEAFFGQGTRLTVV.

This chain uses TRBV2 with TRBJ1-5; the match to TRBD1 covers 8 bases. Losses at the gene ends were 7 bases for V and 5 bases for J; bases not matched to a gene: 10. CDR1 SNHLY and CDR2 FYNNEI come from the germline V gene. The CDR3 is 15 residues long. The CDR3 sequence is CASTKEQGEYQPQHF. The CDR3, as DNA: TGTGCCAGCACAAAAGAACAGGGGGAGTATCAGCCCCAGCATTTT.

This chain joins TRBV21-1 and TRBJ2-3; the table's TRBD2 call for D was not verified on the DNA. TRBV21-1 is a pseudogene segment. CDR3 length equals 17 residues. The CDR3 sequence is CASDSLGRGPSTDTQYF. The CDR3 DNA sequence: TGTGCCAGCGATTCTCTCGGGCGGGGCCCTAGCACAGATACGCAGTATTTT.

This clone was recorded only once. The V gene is TRBV5-4, the J gene TRBJ2-7; 7 bases are shared with TRBD1. The V and J ends lost 2 bases and 5 bases, in that order; junction bases with no gene match: 13. Per germline, CDR1 SGHNT and CDR2 YYREEE (reference sequence). The CDR3 runs to 16 residues. CDR3 bases: TGTGCCAGCAGCTTTTCCGGCCACGGACAGGCCCACGAGCAGTACTTC. This gives the protein CASSFSGHGQAHEQYF. The full variable domain, its missing parts supplied by reference TRBV5-4 and TRBJ2-7, is ETGVTQSPTHLIKTRGQQVTLRCSSQSGHNTVSWYQQALGQGPQFIFQYYREEENGRGNFPPRFSGLQFPNYSSELNVNALELDDSALYLCASSFSGHGQAHEQYFGPGTRLTVT.

The chain couples TRBV28 to TRBJ1-2; 9 bases are a match to TRBD1. Unmatched junction bases numbered 14, after V lost 8 bases and J lost 4 bases. Germline V gene sequence: CDR1 MDHEN, CDR2 SYDVKM. This CDR3 has 16 residues. The CDR3 here is CASRPQGQGYLYGYTF. The CDR3 bases are TGTGCCAGCCGTCCTCAAGGACAGGGGTATCTCTATGGCTACACCTTC.

The rearrangement links TRBV27 to TRBJ2-7, with 10 positions matching TRBD1. Germline values: CDR1 MNHEY, CDR2 SMNVEV (reference sequence). Trimming cost V 4 bases and J 0 bases; bases outside gene matches: 12. The CDR3 sequence is 18 residues long. The CDR3 sequence is CASSSSRQGASYSYEQYF. CDR3 sequence (DNA): TGTGCCAGCAGTTCCTCAAGACAGGGGGCCTCATACTCCTACGAGCAGTACTTC.

V and J are TRBV28 and TRBJ1-2, with D possibly matching TRBD1 (5 bases). The V gene's germline CDR1 is MDHEN and CDR2 SYDVKM. V lost 10 bases to trimming and J lost 4 bases, with 10 bases between them. This CDR3 has 11 amino acids. In DNA, the CDR3 is TGTGCCACCGTGACAGTCTATGGCTACACCTTC. Translated: CATVTVYGYTF.

The chain recombines TRBV4-1 with TRBJ2-7; 10 bases agree with TRBD1. Germline assignment: CDR1 MGHRA and CDR2 YSYEKL. After removal of 1 base from V and 4 bases from J, the junction contained 7 bases not matched to a gene. The CDR3 has 16 amino acids. The CDR3 DNA follows: TGCGCCAGCAGCCAAGCAGGACAGGGGGAGCGATACGAGCAGTACTTC. This gives the protein CASSQAGQGERYEQYF.

The sample holds a few counts of this clone. The chain couples TRBV7-2 to TRBJ1-1; TRBD1 aligns across 7 bases. The V and J ends lost 6 bases and 4 bases, in that order; junction bases with no gene match: 8. Germline lookup yields CDR1 SGHTA and CDR2 FQGNSA. The CDR3 has 14 amino acids. CDR3 bases: TGTGCCAGCAGTCGACAGGGTGCCGGCACTGAAGCTTTCTTT. This encodes CASSRQGAGTEAFF.

The V and J genes are TRBV18 and TRBJ1-1, with D unresolved. CDR3 length: 13 amino acids. V lost 6 bases and J lost 0, with 8 bases in between. The germline V gene encodes CDR1 KGHSH and CDR2 LQKENI. CDR3 DNA sequence: TGTGCCAGCTCCCGTTATGTGAACACTGAAGCTTTCTTT. It codes for CASSRYVNTEAFF.

V gene TRBV5-1 combines with J gene TRBJ2-7, with TRBD1 identical over 8 bases. The CDR3 sequence is 15 residues long. The V and J ends lost 2 bases and 2 bases, in that order; junction bases with no gene match: 6. Germline CDR1 reads SGHRS; CDR2 reads YFSETQ. CDR3 protein: CASSFRQGLAYEQYF. The CDR3 nucleotides read TGCGCCAGCAGCTTCAGACAGGGGCTAGCCTACGAGCAGTACTTC. The full variable domain, completed using reference TRBV5-1 and TRBJ2-7, is KAGVTQTPRYLIKTRGQQVTLSCSPISGHRSVSWYQQTPGQGLQFLFEYFSETQRNKGNFPGRFSGRQFSNSRSEMNVSTLELGDSALYLCASSFRQGLAYEQYFGPGTRLTVT.

This clone has just one count. This chain connects TRBV11-2 to TRBJ2-2; the match to TRBD2 covers 14 bases. The J segment lost 4 bases and the V segment lost 5 bases, leaving 9 bases of the junction unmatched. The CDR3 contains 18 residues. CDR1 is SGHAT, CDR2 FQNNGV, per germline. CDR3 loop: CASSPLTSGGARTGELFF. CDR3 coding DNA: TGTGCCAGCAGCCCCTTGACTAGCGGGGGGGCCCGCACCGGGGAGCTGTTTTTT.

The chain couples TRBV7-2 to TRBJ1-2; the D is unclear. Germline lookup yields CDR1 SGHTA and CDR2 FQGNSA. The ends were cut back, 1 base at V and 8 bases at J, with 17 bases in the middle. This CDR3 is built from 15 residues. Here the CDR3 reads CASSLVAGVSEGYTF. CDR3 sequence (DNA): TGTGCCAGCAGCTTAGTCGCGGGTGTTTCGGAGGGCTACACCTTC.

The V call is TRBV15, the J call TRBJ1-5, with a tentative D call TRBD1 (5 bases). This CDR3 contains 18 residues. Germline V gene sequence: CDR1 LNHNV, CDR2 YYDKDF (reference sequence). Trimming left V 0 bases short and J 0 bases short, with 15 bases between. The CDR3 DNA is TGTGCCACCAGCAGAGATAAAGGGGAGGCAGCTAGCAATCAGCCCCAGCATTTT. Protein: CATSRDKGEAASNQPQHF.

V and J are TRBV11-1 and TRBJ1-1, with unresolved D. This CDR3 spans 11 amino acids. Trimming removed 5 bases from V and 14 bases from J, with 15 bases in between. In germline, CDR1 is SGHAT, CDR2 FQDESV (reference sequence). CDR3 residues: CASSLGHSVFF. The CDR3 bases are TGTGCCAGCAGCCTGGGCCATTCTGTCTTCTTT.

The V call is TRBV12-3 or TRBV12-4, the J call TRBJ1-6; D remains ambiguous. Trimming left V 10 bases short and J 9 bases short, with 16 bases between. The CDR3 extends over 13 amino acids. The DNA of the CDR3 is TGTGCCAACTCCGAGGGATTTGGTTCACCCCTCCACTTT. Translating it yields CANSEGFGSPLHF.

V gene TRBV5-1 combines with J gene TRBJ1-2; D may be TRBD1 (5 bases). The CDR3 sequence is 17 residues long. Germline CDR1 and CDR2: SGHRS and YFSETQ. Trimming took 0 bases from V and 2 from J, leaving 17 bases between them. The chain's CDR3 is CASSLVAAQGSNYGYTF. In DNA form, the CDR3 reads TGCGCCAGCAGCTTGGTAGCAGCTCAGGGATCGAACTATGGCTACACCTTC.

This clone has only one observation. The genes are TRBV7-9 and TRBJ1-3; D not certain. The germline V gene has CDR1 SEHNR and CDR2 FQNEAQ (reference sequence). This CDR3 comprises 17 residues. The germline V and J ends were trimmed by 2 bases and 2 bases, with 16 bases remaining between them. The CDR3, as DNA: TGTGCCAGCAGCTTATCGGGGATGATCCGGGCTGGAAACACCATATATTTT. Its protein is CASSLSGMIRAGNTIYF.

This chain links TRBV5-1 with TRBJ1-3, with 8 bases matching TRBD1. The CDR3 is 14 residues long. Germline trimming cut 6 bases from V and 2 bases from J; bases unmatched to any gene: 4. Germline CDR1 reads SGHRS; CDR2 reads YFSETQ. CDR3 amino acids: CASNPGGPGNTIYF. The CDR3, as DNA: TGCGCCAGCAACCCAGGGGGCCCTGGAAACACCATATATTTT.

V is TRBV5-4 and J is TRBJ1-3; D perhaps matches TRBD1 (6 bases). The CDR3 has 17 residues. Trimming removed 4 bases at V and 0 bases at J, with 17 bases between. Germline lookup yields CDR1 SGHNT and CDR2 YYREEE (reference sequence). CDR3 protein: CASSLGGGGSSGNTIYF. In DNA, the CDR3 is TGTGCCAGCAGCCTGGGGGGGGGCGGATCCTCTGGAAACACCATATATTTT.

V and J are TRBV11-3 and TRBJ1-4; D gene unclear. From germline, CDR1 is SGHNT and CDR2 YENEEA. The CDR3 spans 13 residues. Trimming left V 3 bases short and J 4 bases short, with 6 bases between. For the CDR3, the DNA is TGTGCCAGCAGCTTGAGTCTTAATGAAAAACTGTTTTTT. Translation gives CASSLSLNEKLFF.

The gene calls are TRBV23-1 and TRBJ1-1; D may be TRBD1 (5 bases). Being an ORF, TRBV23-1 has a function that is uncertain. Trimming pared 0 bases from V and 2 bases from J, leaving 10 bases between. The CDR3 is made up of 15 amino acids. CDR3 nucleotide sequence: TGCGCCAGCAGTCAATCTTGCAGGGATAACACTGAAGCTTTCTTT. This gives the protein CASSQSCRDNTEAFF.

This clone came up a few times. The chain couples TRBV5-1 to TRBJ2-7; the D is unclear. This CDR3 is built from 15 residues. CDR1 and CDR2 from the germline V gene are SGHRS and YFSETQ. V gave up 4 bases and J gave up 0 bases, with 14 bases separating them. CDR3 DNA: TGCGCCAGCAGCCGTGCCACGTTGAGCTCCTACGAGCAGTACTTC. Translated: CASSRATLSSYEQYF.

Only a few counts were recorded for this clone. This chain uses TRBV6-1 with TRBJ1-2; D remains unclear. The germline gives CDR1 MNHNS, CDR2 SASEGT. The CDR3 spans 15 residues. Trimming stripped 0 bases from V and 4 bases from J, with 12 bases between. This CDR3 reads CASSEAPGGLYGYTF. Written as DNA, the CDR3 is TGTGCCAGCAGTGAAGCCCCCGGAGGGCTCTATGGCTACACCTTC.